This TCR beta chain was obtained from a study of monozygotic twins with inflammatory bowel disease. For this clonotype: The antigen remains undetermined.

Overall study results and limits: IBD patients showed reduced TCRbeta diversity (inverse Simpson) versus healthy co-twins.

The CDR3 covers 15 residues. The germline gives CDR1 LNHDA, CDR2 SQIVND (reference sequence). The RNA usage for each TCR library was roughly 3.5 ug of total RNA. Eight separate reactions for every sample produced the cDNA. TCRdb reprocessed the 5' RACE reads and keeps a single row for each CDR3 protein, giving no DNA. Recorded here are 200,000 to 250,000 distinct CDR3 sequences; the top ten clones represent roughly 8%. The sample taken for sequencing was blood. The origin of this receptor is a human donor with ulcerative colitis or Crohn's disease, or a healthy co-twin of an affected twin (not recorded which). The genes are TRBV19 and TRBJ1-2; the TRBD1 assignment by TCRdb is unverifiable without DNA. The CDR3 spells CASSPGVRKPFGYTF.